This passage covers 26 T cell receptor beta chains from one sample sequenced in a study of T cell repertoires in cytomegalovirus infection. TCRdb processed the reads anew with MiXCR; each CDR3 protein has one entry. Among 250,000 or so distinct CDR3 sequences listed, approximately 15% were seen once. Sequencing was done on a sample of CD8+ T cells from PBMCs. Receptor source: a human donor in good health (CMV status not recorded). Some clones in this sample may be carry-over from other donors' samples.

This rearrangement joins TRBV14 to TRBJ2-7; unclear D gene. Trimming took 3 bases from V and 3 from J, leaving 15 bases between them. The CDR3 has 15 amino acids. Germline lookup yields CDR1 SGHDN and CDR2 FVKESK. CDR3 nucleotide sequence: TGTGCCAGCAGCCAGGCGGCAAACCCTTACTACGAGCAGTACTTC. This translates into CASSQAANPYYEQYF. Filled out from reference TRBV14 and TRBJ2-7, the complete variable domain reads EAGVTQFPSHSVIEKGQTVTLRCDPISGHDNLYWYRRVMGKEIKFLLHFVKESKQDESGMPNNRFLAERTGGTYSTLKVQPAELEDSGVYFCASSQAANPYYEQYFGPGTRLTVT.

This clonotype has at least ten counts. The chain joins TRBV29-1 to TRBJ1-6; 9 positions agree with TRBD1. Germline-derived CDR1 and CDR2 are SQVTM and ANQGSEA. CDR3 length equals 13 residues. Trimming at V came to 6 bases and at J to 7 bases, leaving 4 bases not matched to a gene. CDR3 amino acids: CSVGQGENSPLHF. CDR3 coding DNA: TGCAGCGTGGGACAGGGAGAGAATTCACCCCTCCACTTT.

The CDR3 region has the DNA TGTGCCAGCAGCGGGACAGGACCGAACACTGAAGCTTTCTTT. Protein: CASSGTGPNTEAFF. The V and J genes are TRBV12-3 or TRBV12-4 and TRBJ1-1, with TRBD1 matching over 8 bases. This CDR3 is 14 amino acids long. V trimming: 6 bases; J trimming: 1 base; junction bases outside the gene matches: 4.

This clonotype was counted a few times. The chain employs TRBV7-6 and TRBJ2-7, with 10 bases that match TRBD2. CDR3 size: 16 residues. Germline V gene lookup returns CDR1 SGHVS and CDR2 FNYEAQ. Trimming cost V 5 bases and J 0 bases; bases outside gene matches: 7. CDR3 region: CASSPRTSGVSYEQYF. The DNA for the CDR3 is TGTGCCAGCAGCCCGCGGACTAGCGGAGTCTCCTACGAGCAGTACTTC.

V gene TRBV11-2 combines with J gene TRBJ1-4; tentatively, D is TRBD1 (6 bases). V lost 9 bases to trimming and J lost 3 bases, with 11 bases between them. The CDR3 has 13 residues. Germline V gene lookup returns CDR1 SGHAT and CDR2 FQNNGV. The CDR3 nucleotides are TGTGCCAGTTCAGGGGAGGCTAATGAAAAACTGTTTTTT. Translation gives CASSGEANEKLFF.

The chain couples TRBV5-6 to TRBJ2-1; 9 bases fit TRBD1. This CDR3 spans 15 amino acids. Germline CDR1 SGHDT, CDR2 YYEEEE. V lost 0 bases, J lost 4 bases, and 2 bases stayed unmatched. In DNA form, the CDR3 reads TGTGCCAGCAGCTTGGACGGGACAGGGTACAATGAGCAGTTCTTC. As protein: CASSLDGTGYNEQFF.

The CDR3 loop is CATSSTSTSINEKLFF. The CDR3 bases are TGTGCCACCAGCAGTACCTCAACGAGCATTAATGAAAAACTGTTTTTT. This chain joins TRBV15 and TRBJ1-4; unclear D gene. Germline V gene sequence: CDR1 LNHNV, CDR2 YYDKDF (reference sequence). V was trimmed by 3 bases and J by 4 bases, leaving 15 bases between them. This CDR3 comprises 16 residues.

Ten or more counts support this clonotype. V gene TRBV7-2 combines with J gene TRBJ2-7; D is possibly TRBD2 (6 bases). CDR1 SGHTA and CDR2 FQGNSA come from the germline V gene. V shed 4 bases and J shed 3 bases, with 16 bases lying between them. The CDR3 extends over 15 amino acids. CDR3 protein: CASSWGDQLGYEQYF. CDR3 nucleotides: TGTGCCAGCAGCTGGGGGGACCAGTTGGGCTACGAGCAGTACTTC. Full variable domain (rest looked up from reference TRBV7-2 and TRBJ2-7): GAGVSQSPSNKVTEKGKDVELRCDPISGHTALYWYRQSLGQGLEFLIYFQGNSAPDKSGLPSDRFSAERTGGSVSTLTIQRTQQEDSAVYLCASSWGDQLGYEQYFGPGTRLTVT.

This clonotype was detected a few times. The J gene is TRBJ2-7, the V gene TRBV20-1, with D unclear. V was cut by 3 bases and J by 6 bases, with 9 bases left in between. The germline V gene encodes CDR1 DFQATT and CDR2 SNEGSKA (reference sequence). The CDR3 totals 11 residues. The DNA for the CDR3 is TGCAGTGCTAGCCCCCTAGGCGAGCAGTACTTC. Translation: CSASPLGEQYF.

Many counts were recorded for this clonotype. The CDR3, as DNA: TGCAGTGTGACTGAAGGGGCTAGCGGGGAGCCCCAAGAGACCCAGTACTTC. Residues: CSVTEGASGEPQETQYF. This chain uses TRBV20-1 with TRBJ2-5; 9 bases are a match to TRBD2. This CDR3 contains 17 residues. The J segment lost 1 base and the V segment lost 7 bases, leaving 16 bases of the junction unmatched. Germline V gives CDR1 DFQATT, CDR2 SNEGSKA (reference sequence).

The J gene is TRBJ2-2, the V gene TRBV11-2; no clear D. Germline CDR1 and CDR2: SGHAT and FQNNGV. The ends were cut back, 4 bases at V and 6 bases at J, with 15 bases in the middle. CDR3 length equals 15 residues. DNA for the CDR3: TGTGCCAGCAGCTCGACACGGGTTACCCCCGGGGAGCTGTTTTTT. Translated: CASSSTRVTPGELFF.

This clonotype was observed many times. The chain has TRBV7-2 and TRBJ2-5; D call uncertain. The CDR3 covers 15 residues. V was pared by 1 base and J by 1 base, with 10 bases between. Per germline, CDR1 SGHTA and CDR2 FQGNSA. The chain's CDR3 is CASSLDWWSQETQYF. CDR3 bases: TGTGCCAGCAGCTTAGATTGGTGGTCCCAAGAGACCCAGTACTTC.

This clonotype turned up a few times. The J gene is TRBJ2-1, the V gene TRBV28; D is unresolved. Germline values: CDR1 MDHEN, CDR2 SYDVKM. V lost 1 base, J lost 8 bases, and 12 bases lay in between. This CDR3 is 14 amino acids long. CDR3 loop: CASSLFPAGYEQFF. The CDR3 DNA follows: TGTGCCAGCAGTTTATTCCCCGCTGGGTATGAGCAGTTCTTC. The variable domain in full, completed from reference TRBV28 and TRBJ2-1, reads DVKVTQSSRYLVKRTGEKVFLECVQDMDHENMFWYRQDPGLGLRLIYFSYDVKMKEKGDIPEGYSVSREKKERFSLILESASTNQTSMYLCASSLFPAGYEQFFGPGTRLTVL.

This clonotype was counted ten times or more. This chain links TRBV28 with TRBJ2-1, with D tentatively TRBD2 (5 bases). The CDR3 has 15 residues. Trimming removed 2 bases at V and 2 bases at J, with 10 bases between. Germline CDR1 is MDHEN and CDR2 is SYDVKM. In DNA, the CDR3 is TGTGCCAGCAGTTTAGGACTGGAAGCCTACAATGAGCAGTTCTTC. This codes for CASSLGLEAYNEQFF.

This rearrangement joins TRBV2 to TRBJ2-7; D could derive from TRBD1 or TRBD2 (5 bases each). This CDR3 is built from 12 residues. Germline V gene lookup returns CDR1 SNHLY and CDR2 FYNNEI. V was trimmed by 8 bases and J by 2 bases, leaving 10 bases between them. This CDR3 is CASAGATYEQYF. As DNA, the CDR3 is TGTGCCAGCGCCGGGGCAACCTACGAGCAGTACTTC.

A few counts support this clonotype. The chain is built from TRBV5-1 and TRBJ2-1; D gene ambiguous. The CDR3 runs 13 residues. Germline values: CDR1 SGHRS, CDR2 YFSETQ. V was pared by 4 bases and J by 3 bases, with 8 bases between. CDR3 nucleotide sequence: TGCGCCAGCAGCATAGAAGGCTACAATGAGCAGTTCTTC. This sequence encodes CASSIEGYNEQFF.

The CDR3 DNA follows: TGCAGTGCTAGAGGAGGGGGGGGGCCGGGGGGCCATGAGCAGTTCTTC. Translating gives CSARGGGGPGGHEQFF. The V call is TRBV20-1, the J call TRBJ2-1; possible D gene TRBD2, 7 bases. V was cut by 1 base and J by 8 bases, with 21 bases left in between. Germline V gene sequence: CDR1 DFQATT, CDR2 SNEGSKA (reference sequence). The CDR3 has 16 residues.

In its sample, this clonotype was seen a few times. The chain combines TRBV6-2 or TRBV6-3 with TRBJ2-1, with 7 bases matching TRBD1. Trimming removed 3 bases from V and 10 bases from J; junction bases left unmatched: 15. The V gene's germline CDR1 is MNHEY and CDR2 SVGEGT. This CDR3 contains 16 residues. The DNA for the CDR3 is TGTGCCAGCAGTTATAACGACAGGGCAGACTGGGGCGAGCAGTTCTTC. Amino acids: CASSYNDRADWGEQFF.

The sample holds a few counts of this clonotype. This chain joins TRBV4-1 and TRBJ1-1; D gene unclear. Trimming cost V 1 base and J 3 bases, with 9 bases left between them. Looked up from germline, CDR1 is MGHRA and CDR2 is YSYEKL. The CDR3 covers 14 residues. Written as DNA, the CDR3 is TGCGCCAGCAGCCAAGCGATGGCGGACACTGAAGCTTTCTTT. Its protein is CASSQAMADTEAFF.

The chain recombines TRBV13 with TRBJ2-1; D perhaps matches TRBD1 (6 bases). V dropped 3 bases and J dropped 4 bases, with 13 bases sitting between them. CDR3 size: 15 residues. Germline V gene data show CDR1 as PRHDT and CDR2 as FYEKMQ (reference sequence). The CDR3 nucleotides are TGTGCCAGCAGCTTTGGGGGCTTAGGGTACAATGAGCAGTTCTTC. Its translation is CASSFGGLGYNEQFF.

The chain uses TRBV12-3 or TRBV12-4 and TRBJ1-5; 8 bases match TRBD1. V lost 5 bases, J lost 7 bases, and 10 bases stayed unmatched. The CDR3 totals 15 residues. The CDR3 loop is CASSNGRTGYQPQHF. CDR3 DNA sequence: TGTGCCAGCAGTAATGGACGGACAGGGTACCAGCCCCAGCATTTT.

This clonotype was detected a few times. J is TRBJ2-3 and V is TRBV19, with D uncertain. The CDR3 runs 15 residues. Germline lookup yields CDR1 LNHDA and CDR2 SQIVND (reference sequence). Deletions cut 3 bases from V and 2 bases from J, with 12 bases between. CDR3 bases: TGTGCCAGTAGTATCGTGGGGATCGCCACAGATACGCAGTATTTT. It codes for CASSIVGIATDTQYF. Full variable domain (remainder filled in from reference TRBV19 and TRBJ2-3): DGGITQSPKYLFRKEGQNVTLSCEQNLNHDAMYWYRQDPGQGLRLIYYSQIVNDFQKGDIAEGYSVSREKKESFPLTVTSAQKNPTAFYLCASSIVGIATDTQYFGPGTRLTVL.

This clonotype was recorded many times. The chain recombines TRBV28 with TRBJ2-2; D gene unclear. Between the trimmed V and J ends, which lost 2 bases and 5 bases, there was a span of 9 bases. Germline V gene lookup returns CDR1 MDHEN and CDR2 SYDVKM. The CDR3 loop spans 14 amino acids. The DNA for the CDR3 is TGTGCCAGCAGTTTACTGGGCGGAACCGGGGAGCTGTTTTTT. Encoded protein: CASSLLGGTGELFF.

CDR3 in amino acids: CASTTDTGVPEAFF. The CDR3 bases are TGTGCCAGCACCACCGACACGGGGGTGCCTGAAGCTTTCTTT. The rearrangement links TRBV7-9 to TRBJ1-1; D might be TRBD1 (5 bases). The CDR3 consists of 14 residues. The V end lost 7 bases, the J end lost 6 bases, and 18 bases lay between the germline ends. Germline loops: CDR1 SEHNR, CDR2 FQNEAQ (reference sequence).

This clonotype was picked up a small number of times. The chain combines TRBV6-2 or TRBV6-3 with TRBJ1-5; 8 bases are shared with TRBD1. The CDR3 is 13 residues long. CDR1 and CDR2 (germline): MNHEY, SVGEGT. Germline trimming cut 11 bases from V and 6 bases from J; bases unmatched to any gene: 9. CDR3: CAGGQGLGQPQHF. CDR3 in DNA: TGTGCCGGTGGACAGGGACTGGGTCAGCCCCAGCATTTT.

This clonotype was counted only a few times. This sequence joins TRBV29-1 and TRBJ2-7; D is uncertain. CDR1 is SQVTM, CDR2 ANQGSEA, per germline. Trimming cost V 0 bases and J 3 bases, with 3 bases left between them. This CDR3 comprises 11 residues. The CDR3 DNA follows: TGCAGCGTTGAAGACAGCTACGAGCAGTACTTC. Translated, it gives CSVEDSYEQYF.